The 27 T cell receptor beta chains reported below all come from one sample, sequenced in a study of cytomegalovirus exposure and HLA in healthy donors. 13 Jbeta primers and 60 Vbeta primers were used for the PCR. Produced via immunoSEQ multiplex PCR; TCRdb's table is partial and in-frame only. The table has over 150,000 clones, approximately 85% seen once. The material sequenced was PBMCs. These receptors were taken from a girl aged 5-17 years in good health and CMV-seropositive.

This clone occurred a few times. The chain has TRBV7-2 and TRBJ2-3; TRBD1 is a possible D gene (6 bases). V was shortened by 4 bases and J by 2 bases, with 13 bases between the two germline ends. This CDR3 has 15 amino acids. Germline V gene sequence: CDR1 SGHTA, CDR2 FQGNSA. The CDR3 DNA follows: TGTGCCAGCAGCTCGGCAGGGGTCCACACAGATACGCAGTATTTT. This encodes CASSSAGVHTDTQYF.

This sequence joins TRBV27 and TRBJ2-1; 7 nucleotides match TRBD2. CDR3 size: 15 residues. V was pared by 3 bases and J by 3 bases, with 5 bases of the junction left unmatched. CDR1 and CDR2 from the germline V gene are MNHEY and SMNVEV (reference sequence). The CDR3 reads CASSFGGGLYNEQFF. The CDR3 region has the DNA TGTGCCAGCAGTTTCGGCGGGGGACTCTACAATGAGCAGTTCTTC.

Remarks on this clone: The junction departs from germline at one end; a sequencing error may be responsible. The same CDR3 arises from other DNA sequences in this sample as well. V is TRBV6-5 and J is TRBJ2-5; D is perhaps TRBD2 (6 bases). This CDR3 is 14 amino acids long. Germline loops: CDR1 MNHEY, CDR2 SVGAGI. CDR3 residues: CASSRTILQETQYF. DNA for the CDR3: TGTGCCAGCAGTCGGACTATATTACAAGAGACCCAATACTTC.

The genes are TRBV6-1 and TRBJ2-1; D perhaps matches TRBD1 (5 bases). CDR3 size: 15 residues. The germline V gene encodes CDR1 MNHNS and CDR2 SASEGT. V lost 1 base, J lost 7 bases, and 14 bases lay in between. DNA for the CDR3: TGTGCCAGCAGTGAAGTGAGTCAGGGCCCTAATGAGCAGTTCTTC. This codes for CASSEVSQGPNEQFF.

This chain uses TRBV29-1 with TRBJ1-1, with D possibly TRBD1 on 5 matching bases. Trimming removed 3 bases at V and 1 base at J, with 9 bases between. This CDR3 region has 13 residues. The germline V gene has CDR1 SQVTM and CDR2 ANQGSEA. CDR3 in amino acids: CSVEEGSNTEAFF. CDR3 bases: TGCAGCGTTGAGGAGGGGTCGAACACTGAAGCTTTCTTT.

The V gene is TRBV7-6, the J gene TRBJ2-3; a possible D gene is TRBD1 (5 bases). CDR1 and CDR2 (germline): SGHVS, FNYEAQ. The CDR3 runs to 18 residues. Between the trimmed V and J ends, which lost 5 bases and 0 bases, there was a span of 21 bases. CDR3 loop: CASSRKDQGRFSTDTQYF. The CDR3 DNA reads as TGTGCCAGCAGCCGAAAGGATCAGGGAAGGTTTAGCACAGATACGCAGTATTTT.

The V and J genes are TRBV6-5 and TRBJ2-2; D is uncertain. Germline lookup yields CDR1 MNHEY and CDR2 SVGAGI. V was pared by 4 bases and J by 4 bases, with 13 bases between. The CDR3 covers 15 residues. CDR3 bases: TGTGCCAGCAGTTCCCGGTCCATATCCACCGGGGAGCTGTTTTTT. Amino acids: CASSSRSISTGELFF.

Comment on this clone: No conserved phenylalanine or tryptophan is present at the end of the CDR3, so a read error is the likely explanation. The DNA is left out, because the CDR3 cannot be placed on it with certainty; the CDR3 is given as TCRdb lists it. The chain employs TRBV5-1 and TRBJ1-6; TRBD1 was called by the table and not checked on the DNA. Per germline, CDR1 SGHRS and CDR2 YFSETQ. The length of the CDR3 is 13 amino acids, counting both ends. CDR3 sequence: CASSSSKKGQERI.

The chain couples TRBV27 to TRBJ1-5; TRBD1 aligns across 7 bases. The CDR3 is 16 amino acids. With V trimmed by 4 bases and J by 4 bases, 10 bases remained unmatched. Looked up from germline, CDR1 is MNHEY and CDR2 is SMNVEV (reference sequence). The CDR3 loop reads CASSSKQGKSNQPQHF. CDR3 bases: TGTGCCAGCAGTTCAAAACAGGGGAAGTCGAATCAGCCCCAGCATTTT.

The chain employs TRBV6-5 and TRBJ1-1; 9 positions agree with TRBD1. Germline assignment: CDR1 MNHEY and CDR2 SVGAGI. The CDR3 spans 14 residues. The J segment lost 5 bases and the V segment lost 7 bases, leaving 8 bases of the junction unmatched. The CDR3 loop reads CASNHRGRVTEAFF. DNA for the CDR3: TGTGCCAGCAACCACAGGGGGCGCGTAACTGAAGCTTTCTTT.

The chain is built from TRBV5-8 and TRBJ1-5; 7 bases are a match to TRBD1. V was clipped by 4 bases and J by 5 bases; unmatched bases: 9. CDR1 is SGHTS, CDR2 YDEGEE, per germline. This CDR3 region has 15 residues. The CDR3 protein is CASSPGAGGYQPQHF. The CDR3 DNA follows: TGTGCCAGCAGCCCCGGGGCAGGGGGGTATCAGCCCCAGCATTTT.

This rearrangement joins TRBV9 to TRBJ1-3; the D gene is possibly TRBD1 (5 bases). This CDR3 comprises 14 residues. Germline CDR1 SGDLS, CDR2 YYNGEE. Trimming removed 0 bases from V and 2 bases from J, with 6 bases in between. CDR3 loop: CASSVEGAGNTIYF. The CDR3 bases are TGTGCCAGCAGCGTAGAAGGGGCTGGAAACACCATATATTTT.

The J gene is TRBJ2-3, the V gene TRBV6-5; weak D call: TRBD2 (6 bases). The CDR3 sequence is 15 residues long. Germline lookup yields CDR1 MNHEY and CDR2 SVGAGI. The V and J ends lost 6 bases and 2 bases respectively, with 15 bases between them. In DNA, the CDR3 is TGTGCCAGCAGCGTAGTGGGGGGTCCCACAGATACGCAGTATTTT. This translates into CASSVVGGPTDTQYF.

This chain connects TRBV12-5 to TRBJ1-1; 7 bases map to TRBD1. J gave up 0 bases and V 0 bases, and 10 bases lay outside the gene matches. The CDR3 spans 18 residues. CDR1 LGHNT and CDR2 FRNRAP come from the germline V gene. The DNA for the CDR3 is TGTGCTAGTGGTTTGGTCCCGAAGGGGACAGCCATGAACACTGAAGCTTTCTTT. Translated, it gives CASGLVPKGTAMNTEAFF.

The chain combines TRBV19 with TRBJ1-2, with a possible D match to TRBD1 (6 bases). Germline CDR1 and CDR2: LNHDA and SQIVND (reference sequence). This CDR3 is 14 amino acids long. V was trimmed by 8 bases and J by 2 bases, leaving 15 bases between them. The CDR3 DNA reads as TGTGCCAGTGCCCCGGGACACAGAAACTATGGCTACACCTTC. This encodes CASAPGHRNYGYTF.

The chain links TRBV6-5 to TRBJ2-1; 8 bases map to TRBD1. The CDR3 has 15 amino acids. Germline assignment: CDR1 MNHEY and CDR2 SVGAGI. V lost 0 bases, J lost 9 bases, and 7 bases stayed unmatched. The CDR3 DNA follows: TGTGCCAGCAGTTACTCAGGACAGGGCTTGGGTGAGCAGTTCTTC. Translation: CASSYSGQGLGEQFF.

The gene calls are TRBV27 and TRBJ1-3, with D perhaps matching TRBD1 (6 bases). From germline, CDR1 is MNHEY and CDR2 SMNVEV (reference sequence). CDR3 length equals 15 residues. V lost 5 bases and J lost 0, with 11 bases in between. The CDR3 DNA is TGTGCCAGCAGTCTACAGGGCCTCTCTGGAAACACCATATATTTT. Translation gives CASSLQGLSGNTIYF.

The sample holds a few counts of this clone. The V and J genes are TRBV6-1 and TRBJ2-1, with a possible D match to TRBD1 (6 bases). The V end lost 4 bases, the J end lost 6 bases, and 13 bases lay between the germline ends. The CDR3 has 14 amino acids. Germline V gene lookup returns CDR1 MNHNS and CDR2 SASEGT. The CDR3 DNA is TGTGCCAGCAGTGCGGGGCCAGGGGCCAATGAGCAGTTCTTC. This gives the protein CASSAGPGANEQFF.

The chain couples TRBV4-3 to TRBJ1-2; 7 bases line up with TRBD1. The CDR3 has 15 residues. V shed 4 bases and J 4 bases; nucleotides not matched to a gene: 9. CDR1 and CDR2 (germline): LGHNA, YSLEER. The CDR3 reads CASSPTRGTVYGYTF. Written as DNA, the CDR3 is TGCGCCAGCAGCCCCACTCGAGGGACAGTCTATGGCTACACCTTC.

This clone has more than one count but fewer than ten. The CDR3 loop is CASSLGTEETQYF. The CDR3 region has the DNA TGTGCCAGCAGCTTAGGGACAGAAGAGACCCAGTACTTC. The V gene is TRBV7-2, the J gene TRBJ2-5, with TRBD1 as a possible D gene (6 bases). The CDR3 totals 13 residues. In germline, CDR1 is SGHTA, CDR2 FQGNSA. V was cut by 1 base and J by 3 bases, with 6 bases left in between.

This chain links TRBV6-6 with TRBJ2-1, with D perhaps TRBD2 (6 bases). Germline loops: CDR1 MNHNY, CDR2 SVGAGI (reference sequence). Trimming shortened V by 3 bases and J by 3 bases, and 9 bases separated the two germline ends. The CDR3 totals 14 residues. The DNA of the CDR3 is TGTGCCAGCAGTTATCCGGGGGTCTACAATGAGCAGTTCTTC. This encodes CASSYPGVYNEQFF.

The chain uses TRBV5-6 and TRBJ2-5; 7 nucleotides match TRBD1. The V gene's germline CDR1 is SGHDT and CDR2 YYEEEE. This CDR3 has 14 amino acids. V was pared by 3 bases and J by 1 base, with 3 bases of the junction left unmatched. CDR3: CASSSQGTQETQYF. CDR3 sequence (DNA): TGTGCCAGCAGCTCACAGGGGACCCAAGAGACCCAGTACTTC.

The rearrangement joins TRBV18 to TRBJ1-1, with a tentative D call TRBD1 (5 bases). The CDR3 is 14 residues long. V was cut by 5 bases and J by 7 bases, with 17 bases left in between. CDR1 and CDR2 (germline): KGHSH, LQKENI. The CDR3 loop reads CASSAGLGAGEAFF. The CDR3 nucleotides read TGTGCCAGCTCAGCGGGGTTAGGGGCGGGTGAAGCTTTCTTT.

This clone was observed a few times. The rearrangement links TRBV9 to TRBJ2-2, with unresolved D. V was clipped by 4 bases and J by 4 bases, with 14 bases between them. CDR1 is SGDLS, CDR2 YYNGEE, per germline. This CDR3 contains 15 residues. The CDR3 region is CASSKEERGTGELFF. The CDR3 coding sequence is TGTGCCAGCAGCAAAGAAGAACGAGGCACCGGGGAGCTGTTTTTT.

This clone was detected only a few times. V and J are TRBV6-1 and TRBJ1-5; D gene ambiguous. The CDR3 contains 13 residues. V dropped 7 bases and J dropped 7 bases, with 14 bases sitting between them. Looked up from germline, CDR1 is MNHNS and CDR2 is SASEGT. CDR3: CASKQESGQPQHF. CDR3 sequence (DNA): TGTGCCAGCAAGCAAGAATCGGGGCAGCCCCAGCATTTT.

The chain is built from TRBV30 and TRBJ2-6, with 8 nucleotides matching TRBD1. Trimming cost V 4 bases and J 0 bases; bases outside gene matches: 11. This CDR3 is built from 18 residues. Germline loops: CDR1 GTSNPN, CDR2 SVGIG (reference sequence). The CDR3 DNA reads as TGTGCCTGGAACTTCCGGGACAGGCTCCTCTCTGGGGCCAACGTCCTGACTTTC. It encodes CAWNFRDRLLSGANVLTF.

The V call is TRBV25-1, the J call TRBJ1-1; 9 bases are shared with TRBD1. From germline, CDR1 is MGHDK and CDR2 SYGVNS. This CDR3 comprises 11 residues. The V segment lost 6 bases and the J segment 11 bases; nucleotides outside the gene matches: 4. The CDR3 reads CASRQGASAFF. In DNA, the CDR3 is TGTGCCAGCAGACAGGGGGCGAGTGCTTTCTTT.